Sequencing of this T cell receptor beta chain was carried out in a study of blood T cell repertoires in COVID-19. Study-wide context: Whether acute or convalescent, the COVID-19 samples came from the United States, Italy and Spain. Sources were T cells, B-cell-depleted T cells, or PBMCs; the material itself was cDNA or gDNA.

Source study methods: The authors estimated nucleated cell counts from reference gene primer amplification. The protocol was immunoSEQ multiplex PCR, while the TCRdb copy is restricted to in-frame clones and leaves out a portion. The DNA gave D and trimming, while V, J and clone size come from that table. This table has tens of thousands of clones, 70% to 75% appearing once. With 2 bases removed from V and 7 bases from J, the gap between germline ends came to 15 bases. CDR1 and CDR2 from the germline V gene are GTSNPN and SVGIG (reference sequence). The CDR3 is made up of 13 amino acids. The chain is built from TRBV30 and TRBJ2-7, with D perhaps matching TRBD2 (6 bases). This receptor was taken from a woman aged 45-65 years with active or convalescent COVID-19. Sequencing was carried out using peripheral blood. CDR3 sequence reads: CAWSSGQSLEQYF. The CDR3 DNA follows: TGTGCCTGGAGTAGCGGGCAGTCCTTAGAGCAGTACTTC.